A single sample is the source of the 14 T cell receptor beta chains below, sequenced in a study of blood T cell repertoires in COVID-19. TCRdb's copy holds only in-frame clones and misses some; the assay was immunoSEQ multiplex PCR. The sample includes a few hundred thousand clones, roughly 84% of them seen just once. The specimen was peripheral blood. These receptors were taken from a woman in her twenties or thirties who had recovered from COVID-19.

The sample holds one count of this clone. The chain employs TRBV27 and TRBJ2-2; 8 positions match TRBD2. This CDR3 spans 15 amino acids. V lost 5 bases to trimming and J lost 2 bases; unmatched junction nucleotides: 4. The germline CDR1 and CDR2 sequences are MNHEY and SMNVEV (reference sequence). The CDR3 DNA reads TGTGCCAGCAGTCCGCGGACTAGCAACACCGGGGAGCTGTTTTTT. It codes for CASSPRTSNTGELFF.

CDR3 region: CASRLRGRGHHSGNTIYF. The CDR3 DNA follows: TGTGCAAGTCGCCTCCGGGGTAGGGGACACCACTCTGGAAACACCATATATTTT. This rearrangement joins TRBV12-2 to TRBJ1-3; the table names TRBD1, a call not compared with the DNA. TRBV12-2 is a recognized pseudogene. The CDR3 is 18 amino acids.

This chain uses TRBV27 with TRBJ1-6, with TRBD1 matching over 7 bases. The CDR3 covers 14 residues. V lost 4 bases to trimming and J lost 10 bases; unmatched junction nucleotides: 7. Germline lookup yields CDR1 MNHEY and CDR2 SMNVEV (reference sequence). CDR3 amino acids: CASSWTGLSSPLHF. The CDR3 bases are TGTGCCAGCAGTTGGACAGGACTTTCCTCACCCCTCCACTTT.

The chain is built from TRBV27 and TRBJ2-5; the match to TRBD1 covers 12 bases. The germline gives CDR1 MNHEY, CDR2 SMNVEV (reference sequence). The CDR3 runs 16 residues. V trimming: 3 bases; J trimming: 2 bases; junction bases outside the gene matches: 4. The DNA for the CDR3 is TGTGCCAGCAGTTTGGGACAGGGGGCACTACAAGAGACCCAGTACTTC. Its translation: CASSLGQGALQETQYF.

In this sample, this clone turned up once. The V gene is TRBV3-1 (or the pseudogene TRBV3-2), the J gene TRBJ1-1, with 7 bases aligning to TRBD1. V gave up 5 bases and J gave up 8 bases; unmatched junction bases: 5. This CDR3 is built from 12 residues. Germline V gene lookup returns CDR1 LGHDT and CDR2 YNNKEL (reference sequence). The DNA for the CDR3 is TGTGCCAGCAGCTTCACAGGGGCAGAAGCTTTCTTT. It codes for CASSFTGAEAFF.

V is TRBV29-1 and J is TRBJ2-6; D might be TRBD2 (6 bases). Deletions cut 6 bases from V and 0 bases from J, with 15 bases between. The germline V gene encodes CDR1 SQVTM and CDR2 ANQGSEA. This CDR3 comprises 16 residues. CDR3 sequence reads: CSVGGHASSGANVLTF. The CDR3 DNA reads TGCAGCGTGGGGGGTCATGCGAGCTCTGGGGCCAACGTCCTGACTTTC.

The chain recombines TRBV7-7 with TRBJ2-3; maybe TRBD2 (5 bases). The germline V and J ends were trimmed by 5 bases and 8 bases, with 11 bases remaining between them. The length of the CDR3 is 12 residues. From germline, CDR1 is SSHAT and CDR2 FNYEAQ (reference sequence). The CDR3 coding sequence is TGTGCCAGCAGCCCCGACCGGGGTACGCAGTATTTT. Amino acid sequence: CASSPDRGTQYF.

In the case of this clone: A read error may produce the germline difference seen at one junction end. This chain connects TRBV28 to TRBJ2-2; tentatively, D is TRBD2 (6 bases). Germline V lookup: CDR1 MDHEN, CDR2 SYDVKM. The CDR3 loop spans 12 amino acids. The CDR3 DNA is TGTGCCAGCAGACATGACGTGGGGGGGCTGTTTTTT. Translating gives CASRHDVGGLFF.

Turning to this clone: A much more abundant neighbour one base away suggests this may be a read error. The chain combines TRBV3-1 (or the pseudogene TRBV3-2) with TRBJ2-7, with D possibly matching TRBD1 (6 bases). The CDR3 is 13 residues long. CDR1 is LGHDT, CDR2 YNNKEL, per germline (reference sequence). The germline V and J ends were trimmed by 4 bases and 1 base, with 8 bases remaining between them. The CDR3 nucleotides read TGTGCCAGCAGCCCCGGACAGTCCTACGAGCAGTACTTC. Its translation: CASSPGQSYEQYF.

The chain employs TRBV19 and TRBJ2-2; D is possibly TRBD1 (6 bases). This CDR3 spans 14 amino acids. CDR1 and CDR2 (germline): LNHDA, SQIVND (reference sequence). V shed 7 bases and J shed 3 bases, with 12 bases lying between them. CDR3 DNA sequence: TGTGCCAGTACCGCGGACAGACACACCGGGGAGCTGTTTTTT. Its translation is CASTADRHTGELFF.

The chain combines TRBV11-2 with TRBJ2-1; 7 nucleotides align to TRBD2. CDR1 and CDR2 (germline): SGHAT, FQNNGV. The CDR3 runs 15 residues. V dropped 2 bases and J dropped 0; count of bases not matched to a gene: 1. The DNA for the CDR3 is TGTGCCAGCAGCTTACGGGGGGTCTCCTACAATGAGCAGTTCTTC. It specifies CASSLRGVSYNEQFF.

The chain uses TRBV5-6 and TRBJ2-3, with TRBD1 identical over 7 bases. The CDR3 loop spans 14 amino acids. After removal of 4 bases from V and 1 base from J, the junction contained 3 bases not matched to a gene. Per the germline V gene, CDR1 is SGHDT and CDR2 is YYEEEE. The CDR3, as DNA: TGTGCCAGCAGCCACGGGACAGGCACAGATACGCAGTATTTT. It translates to CASSHGTGTDTQYF.

The rearrangement uses TRBV5-1 and TRBJ2-7; 13 bases fit TRBD2. The junction had 6 bases not matched to a gene; V was cut back by 4 bases and J by 5 bases. This CDR3 has 15 amino acids. The germline V gene has CDR1 SGHRS and CDR2 YFSETQ. The CDR3 region is CASSPTSGRGHEQYF. CDR3 sequence (DNA): TGCGCCAGCAGCCCTACTAGCGGGAGGGGGCACGAGCAGTACTTC.

The chain combines TRBV6-5 with TRBJ1-5; unclear D gene. Between the trimmed V and J ends, which lost 6 bases and 15 bases, there was a span of 21 bases. The CDR3 is 13 amino acids. In germline, CDR1 is MNHEY, CDR2 SVGAGI. CDR3 in DNA: TGTGCCAGCAGGGAGCTTGACCAGAGTCATTGGCATTTT. Translation gives CASRELDQSHWHF.